This passage covers 20 T cell receptor beta chains from one sample sequenced in a study of CD8 T cells in ankylosing spondylitis. MiXCR, applied by TCRdb to the 5' RACE reads, yields one record per CDR3 protein. Of about 360,000 distinct CDR3 sequences listed, 20% to 25% are singletons. The sample comprised blood, either unsorted or a sorted T cell fraction (not recorded which). These receptors were obtained from a male donor with ankylosing spondylitis or in good health (not recorded which).

This sequence joins TRBV7-9 and TRBJ2-7; no definite D call. The CDR3 loop spans 12 amino acids. Germline assignment: CDR1 SEHNR and CDR2 FQNEAQ (reference sequence). V was cut by 5 bases and J by 3 bases, with 8 bases left in between. The CDR3: CASSRQDYEQYF. The CDR3 DNA follows: TGTGCCAGCAGCCGGCAGGACTACGAGCAGTACTTC.

This clonotype was seen a few times. The chain couples TRBV6-2 or TRBV6-3 to TRBJ2-2, with D unclear. The CDR3 extends over 13 amino acids. Per the germline V gene, CDR1 is MNHEY and CDR2 is SVGEGT. V shed 2 bases and J shed 8 bases, with 9 bases lying between them. CDR3 sequence reads: CASSYTVRGELFF. CDR3 DNA sequence: TGTGCCAGCAGTTACACCGTACGAGGGGAGCTGTTTTTT.

The chain is built from TRBV28 and TRBJ2-7, with TRBD2 as a possible D gene (5 bases). Trimming cost V 6 bases and J 4 bases, with 19 bases left between them. Germline CDR1 reads MDHEN; CDR2 reads SYDVKM. CDR3 length: 15 residues. CDR3 nucleotide sequence: TGTGCCAGCAGGCCGGCGGGTGGGCCGATGTACGAGCAGTACTTC. This translates into CASRPAGGPMYEQYF.

J is TRBJ2-7 and V is TRBV15; 7 bases fit TRBD1. J gave up 5 bases and V 2 bases, and 9 bases lay outside the gene matches. This CDR3 has 15 residues. CDR1 and CDR2 from the germline V gene are LNHNV and YYDKDF (reference sequence). This CDR3 is CATSRPGQSFNEQYF. CDR3 DNA: TGTGCCACCAGCAGACCGGGACAGTCTTTCAACGAGCAGTACTTC.

The table lists this clonotype with a few counts. This chain connects TRBV12-3 or TRBV12-4 to TRBJ1-2; 7 bases align to TRBD1. The CDR3 is 13 amino acids. J gave up 4 bases and V 3 bases, and 2 bases lay outside the gene matches. The CDR3 bases are TGTGCCAGCAGTTTCGGGACAGCCTATGGCTACACCTTC. Translating gives CASSFGTAYGYTF.

This clonotype has more than one count but fewer than ten. The J gene is TRBJ2-5, the V gene TRBV12-3 or TRBV12-4, with D possibly being TRBD1 or TRBD2 (5 bases each). CDR3 length: 14 residues. Trimming pared 3 bases from V and 2 bases from J, leaving 10 bases between. In DNA form, the CDR3 reads TGTGCCAGCAGTTTGGAGAGGGGTCAAGAGACCCAGTACTTC. Protein sequence: CASSLERGQETQYF.

This clonotype has only a few counts. V usage is TRBV15 and J usage is TRBJ2-3, with 11 bases identical to TRBD2. Trimming at V came to 0 bases and at J to 2 bases, leaving 7 bases not matched to a gene. Germline V gives CDR1 LNHNV, CDR2 YYDKDF (reference sequence). The CDR3 consists of 18 residues. For the CDR3, the DNA is TGTGCCACCAGCAGAGAGAGATCTAGCGGGGGGATCACAGATACGCAGTATTTT. Protein: CATSRERSSGGITDTQYF.

The rearrangement uses TRBV30 and TRBJ2-5; no definite D call. The CDR3 sequence is 12 residues long. The germline V and J ends were trimmed by 4 bases and 8 bases, with 14 bases remaining between them. CDR1 is GTSNPN and CDR2 is SVGIG in the germline V gene (reference sequence). CDR3 coding DNA: TGTGCCTGGACCCCCGGGCCTGCAACCCAGTACTTC. Translating it yields CAWTPGPATQYF. Using reference TRBV30 and TRBJ2-5 for the parts outside the CDR3, the full variable domain is SQTIHQWPATLVQPVGSPLSLECTVEGTSNPNLYWYRQAAGRGLQLLFYSVGIGQISSEVPQNLSASRPQDRQFILSSKKLLLSDSGFYLCAWTPGPATQYFGPGTRLLVL.

The gene calls are TRBV28 and TRBJ2-1, with TRBD2 matching over 7 bases. The CDR3 consists of 15 residues. V gave up 3 bases and J gave up 2 bases; unmatched junction bases: 4. Germline V lookup: CDR1 MDHEN, CDR2 SYDVKM. CDR3 amino acids: CASSFPGGTYNEQFF. CDR3 nucleotide sequence: TGTGCCAGCAGTTTTCCCGGGGGGACCTACAATGAGCAGTTCTTC.

This rearrangement joins TRBV30 to TRBJ2-3, with TRBD2 identical over 7 bases. The CDR3 runs 16 residues. In germline, CDR1 is GTSNPN, CDR2 SVGIG (reference sequence). With V trimmed by 7 bases and J by 0 bases, 13 bases remained unmatched. CDR3 in DNA: TGTGCCTTAACTGGCGGGGGAGCGTTAAGCACAGATACGCAGTATTTT. Its translation: CALTGGGALSTDTQYF.

The chain recombines TRBV12-3 or TRBV12-4 with TRBJ2-7; D is possibly TRBD1 or TRBD2 (5 bases each). The CDR3 covers 16 residues. The V gene lost 3 bases and the J gene lost 3 bases, with 18 bases spanning the gap. The CDR3 sequence: CASSFGDGESLYEQYF. DNA of the CDR3: TGTGCCAGCAGTTTTGGGGACGGCGAGAGCCTCTACGAGCAGTACTTC.

The chain links TRBV6-5 to TRBJ2-1; D not resolved. The CDR3 covers 11 residues. V lost 7 bases and J lost 8, with 9 bases in between. Germline CDR1 and CDR2: MNHEY and SVGAGI. The CDR3: CASKMSYEQFF. In DNA, the CDR3 is TGTGCCAGCAAGATGAGTTATGAGCAGTTCTTC.

This clonotype was counted only a few times. J is TRBJ2-3 and V is TRBV2, with D possibly being TRBD2 (7 bases). The CDR3 is made up of 16 amino acids. V was shortened by 6 bases and J by 0 bases, with 16 bases between the two germline ends. Germline assignment: CDR1 SNHLY and CDR2 FYNNEI. CDR3 DNA: TGTGCCAGCAGGCCAGGACGGGGGGCGAGCACAGATACGCAGTATTTT. Residues: CASRPGRGASTDTQYF.

This clonotype turned up a few times. This chain's CDR3 is CSARADRRDSTDTQYF. The CDR3 DNA reads as TGCAGTGCTAGAGCTGACAGGAGAGATAGCACAGATACGCAGTATTTT. The chain combines TRBV20-1 with TRBJ2-3; D may be TRBD1 (6 bases). V shed 1 base and J shed 0 bases, with 14 bases lying between them. Germline loops: CDR1 DFQATT, CDR2 SNEGSKA (reference sequence). This CDR3 contains 16 residues.

This clonotype was seen a handful of times. The gene calls are TRBV4-1 and TRBJ2-7; perhaps TRBD1 as D (5 bases). This CDR3 spans 17 amino acids. Germline CDR1 is MGHRA and CDR2 is YSYEKL. V was cut by 1 base and J by 0 bases, with 16 bases left in between. CDR3 sequence (DNA): TGCGCCAGCAGCCAAGGTGATGTAGGACAACACTCCTACGAGCAGTACTTC. It is translated as CASSQGDVGQHSYEQYF.

At least ten counts were recorded for this clonotype. The gene calls are TRBV20-1 and TRBJ1-2, with unresolved D. Germline values: CDR1 DFQATT, CDR2 SNEGSKA (reference sequence). The CDR3 length is 12 residues. V lost 3 bases and J 5 bases, leaving 10 bases between the germline ends. The CDR3 nucleotides read TGCAGTGCTAGCCCAGAGGGATATGGCTACACCTTC. Protein product: CSASPEGYGYTF.

This chain links TRBV27 with TRBJ1-5; no firm D call. Deletions cut 4 bases from V and 1 base from J, with 2 bases between. The CDR3 length is 12 residues. Germline V CDR1 and CDR2: MNHEY, SMNVEV (reference sequence). DNA of the CDR3: TGTGCCAGCAGTTACAGCAATCAGCCCCAGCATTTT. This gives the protein CASSYSNQPQHF.

This clonotype occurred a few times. The chain employs TRBV15 and TRBJ2-4; weak D call: TRBD1 (6 bases). CDR1 is LNHNV and CDR2 is YYDKDF in the germline V gene (reference sequence). The CDR3 covers 15 residues. The V gene lost 4 bases and the J gene lost 5 bases, with 15 bases spanning the gap. CDR3 bases: TGTGCCACCAGCACTTTTCCCGGGACACAAAACATTCAGTACTTC. Its protein product is CATSTFPGTQNIQYF.

The gene calls are TRBV5-1 and TRBJ2-7; no clear D. V was clipped by 0 bases and J by 4 bases, with 17 bases between them. Germline V gene data show CDR1 as SGHRS and CDR2 as YFSETQ. CDR3 length equals 16 residues. The CDR3 bases are TGCGCCAGCAGCTTGGAGCGAGGATCGATTGGATACGAGCAGTACTTC. It yields the protein CASSLERGSIGYEQYF.

The DNA of the CDR3 is TGTGCCAGCAGTGGGACAGGGGTGGTGGAGACCCAGTACTTC. Translated: CASSGTGVVETQYF. The chain combines TRBV6-1 with TRBJ2-5; 9 bases map to TRBD1. The J segment lost 5 bases and the V segment lost 4 bases, leaving 5 bases of the junction unmatched. The CDR3 spans 14 residues. In germline, CDR1 is MNHNS, CDR2 SASEGT.